This section outlines one TCR beta chain sequence together with its context. Its antigen remains unidentified. Sequenced patients had shown CD8+CD57+ cell expansion by flow cytometry. Patients had undergone no therapy by the time their blood was sampled. The data were taken from a study of CD8+CD57+ T cells in acquired aplastic anemia. Study at large: Sorted CD4+ plus CD8+ cells gave DNA averaging approximately 3.2 ug.

General study results and limits: CD8+ Simpson's diversity did not differ significantly between patients and controls. Both patients and controls carried the same twenty-nine CD8+ CDR3 sequences.

The germline V and J ends were trimmed by 6 bases and 3 bases, with 6 bases remaining between them. The germline V gene has CDR1 SNHLY and CDR2 FYNNEI. The CDR3 has 11 amino acids. Profiling of TCR beta VDJ combinations and CDR3 sequences used genomic DNA as template. From the reads, TCRdb called clonotypes with MiXCR, one entry per CDR3 protein. The profile shows about 200,000 distinct CDR3 sequences, 50% to 70% of them singletons. The V and J genes are TRBV2 and TRBJ2-7, with unresolved D. The receptor's source is a human donor with aplastic anemia. The sequenced sample consisted of sorted CD4+, CD8+, or CD8+CD57+ T cells (not recorded which) from PBMCs. As DNA, the CDR3 is TGTGCCAGCAGGGAGAGCTACGAGCAGTACTTC. It encodes CASRESYEQYF.